The 9 T cell receptor beta chains reported below all come from one sample, sequenced in a study of T-cell reconstitution after alpha-beta-depleted transplantation in children. It was with unique molecular identifiers that the TCRbeta library was prepared. MiXCR, applied by TCRdb to the PCR reads, yields one record per CDR3 protein. The table includes about 540,000 distinct CDR3 sequences, approximately 20% detected once. Sequencing was performed on PBMCs from the stem cell graft donor, taken from the stem cell graft. The source of these receptors is a human donor who donated a stem cell graft to a child with acute lymphoblastic leukemia.

This clonotype was observed at least ten times. V and J are TRBV7-3 and TRBJ2-5; tentative D call: TRBD2 (6 bases). V was trimmed by 0 bases and J by 5 bases, leaving 16 bases between them. CDR3 length: 16 residues. Per germline, CDR1 SGHTA and CDR2 FQGTGA. The CDR3 sequence is CASSLTGLGSRETQYF. The CDR3 DNA sequence: TGTGCCAGCAGCTTAACAGGGCTCGGGAGTAGGGAGACCCAGTACTTC.

The chain recombines TRBV20-1 with TRBJ2-7; 9 bases are shared with TRBD1. Trimming removed 5 bases from V and 3 bases from J; junction bases left unmatched: 17. Germline CDR1 DFQATT, CDR2 SNEGSKA (reference sequence). CDR3 length equals 17 residues. For the CDR3, the DNA is TGCAGTGCTTTAGAACAGGGGGCGCGGCTACTACACTACGAGCAGTACTTC. It yields the protein CSALEQGARLLHYEQYF.

This rearrangement joins TRBV4-1 to TRBJ2-7; no clear D gene. The CDR3 length is 13 residues. V was shortened by 3 bases and J by 4 bases, with 10 bases between the two germline ends. CDR1 and CDR2 (germline): MGHRA, YSYEKL. This chain's CDR3 is CASSHPDAYEQYF. The CDR3 nucleotides read TGCGCCAGCAGCCATCCCGACGCGTACGAGCAGTACTTC.

The V gene is TRBV27, the J gene TRBJ2-7, with D perhaps matching TRBD2 (6 bases). The germline V and J ends were trimmed by 6 bases and 5 bases, with 14 bases remaining between them. Germline V gene lookup returns CDR1 MNHEY and CDR2 SMNVEV (reference sequence). The CDR3 loop spans 13 amino acids. CDR3 residues: CASSSSVGNEQYF. As DNA, the CDR3 is TGTGCCAGCAGCTCTAGCGTTGGCAACGAGCAGTACTTC.

This chain links TRBV25-1 with TRBJ2-7, with a tentative D call TRBD2 (5 bases). The ends were cut back, 1 base at V and 9 bases at J, with 10 bases in the middle. Germline loops: CDR1 MGHDK, CDR2 SYGVNS. This CDR3 contains 12 residues. CDR3 sequence reads: CASSEFGDGQYF. CDR3 bases: TGTGCCAGCAGTGAATTCGGGGATGGGCAGTACTTC.

The chain recombines TRBV12-3 or TRBV12-4 with TRBJ2-1, with 8 bases matching TRBD2. The CDR3 sequence is 16 residues long. The trim removed 4 bases at V and 5 bases at J, leaving 10 bases unmatched. CDR3 coding DNA: TGTGCCAGCAGTTCCCAGCTTAGCGGGATTGACAATGAGCAGTTCTTC. Protein: CASSSQLSGIDNEQFF.

This clonotype was observed a few times. This chain uses TRBV6-5 with TRBJ2-3; D is possibly TRBD2 (6 bases). Germline CDR1 reads MNHEY; CDR2 reads SVGAGI. The CDR3 length is 14 residues. V lost 2 bases, J lost 4 bases, and 10 bases lay in between. CDR3: CASSYPGTSDTQYF. The DNA for the CDR3 is TGTGCCAGCAGTTACCCCGGGACTTCAGATACGCAGTATTTT.

The genes are TRBV25-1 and TRBJ2-7, with 10 bases lining up with TRBD1. Trimming removed 8 bases from V and 6 bases from J; junction bases left unmatched: 7. The CDR3 is 13 residues long. CDR1 MGHDK and CDR2 SYGVNS come from the germline V gene. Here the CDR3 DNA reads TGTGCCAGCGGTAGGACAGGGGGAATCGAGCAGTACTTC. Amino acid sequence: CASGRTGGIEQYF.

The CDR3 nucleotides are TGCAGTGCTAGAGTATCTAATGAGCAGTTCTTC. Protein sequence: CSARVSNEQFF. The chain employs TRBV20-1 and TRBJ2-1, with no clear D. The CDR3 contains 11 residues. V shed 1 base and J shed 7 bases, with 5 bases lying between them. Germline CDR1 DFQATT, CDR2 SNEGSKA (reference sequence).